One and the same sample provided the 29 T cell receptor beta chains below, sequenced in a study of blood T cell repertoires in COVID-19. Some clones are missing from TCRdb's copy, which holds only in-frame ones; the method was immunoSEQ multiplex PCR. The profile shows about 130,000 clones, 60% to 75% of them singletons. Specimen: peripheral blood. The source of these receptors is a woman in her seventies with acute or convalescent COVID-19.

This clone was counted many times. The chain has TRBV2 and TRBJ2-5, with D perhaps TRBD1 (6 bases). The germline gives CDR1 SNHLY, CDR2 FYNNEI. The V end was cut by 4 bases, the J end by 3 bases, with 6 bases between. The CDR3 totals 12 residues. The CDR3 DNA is TGTGCCAGCAGTGGGACAGAAGAGACCCAGTACTTC. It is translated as CASSGTEETQYF. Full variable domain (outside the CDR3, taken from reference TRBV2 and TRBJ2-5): EPEVTQTPSHQVTQMGQEVILRCVPISNHLYFYWYRQILGQKVEFLVSFYNNEISEKSEIFDDQFSVERPDGSNFTLKIRSTKLEDSAMYFCASSGTEETQYFGPGTRLLVL.

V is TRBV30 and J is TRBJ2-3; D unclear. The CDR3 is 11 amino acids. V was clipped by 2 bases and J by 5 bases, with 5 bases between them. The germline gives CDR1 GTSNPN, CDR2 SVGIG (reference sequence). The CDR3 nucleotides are TGTGCCTGGAGTCCCCAAGATACGCAGTATTTT. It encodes CAWSPQDTQYF.

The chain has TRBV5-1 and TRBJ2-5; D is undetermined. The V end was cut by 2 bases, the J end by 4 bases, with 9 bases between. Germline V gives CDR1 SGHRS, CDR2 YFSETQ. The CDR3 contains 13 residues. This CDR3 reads CASSLMTRETQYF. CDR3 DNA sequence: TGCGCCAGCAGCTTAATGACAAGAGAGACCCAGTACTTC.

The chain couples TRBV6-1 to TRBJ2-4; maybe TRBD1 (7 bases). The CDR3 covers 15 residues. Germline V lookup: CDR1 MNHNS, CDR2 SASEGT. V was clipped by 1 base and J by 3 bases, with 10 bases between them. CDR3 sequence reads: CASSEVRGDKNIQYF. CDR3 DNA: TGTGCCAGCAGTGAAGTCAGGGGGGACAAAAACATTCAGTACTTC.

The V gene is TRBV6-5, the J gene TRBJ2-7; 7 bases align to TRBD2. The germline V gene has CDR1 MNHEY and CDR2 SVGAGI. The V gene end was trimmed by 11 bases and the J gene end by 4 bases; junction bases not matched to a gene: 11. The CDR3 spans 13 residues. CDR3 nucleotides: TGTGCCCACCGGGGGGTTTTTTCGTACGAGCAGTACTTC. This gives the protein CAHRGVFSYEQYF.

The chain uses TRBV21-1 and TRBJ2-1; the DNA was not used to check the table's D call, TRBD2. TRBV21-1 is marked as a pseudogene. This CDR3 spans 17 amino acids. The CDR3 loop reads CASSSRLTSASYNEQFF. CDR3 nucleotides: TGTGCCAGCAGCTCCCGATTGACTAGCGCCTCTTACAATGAGCAGTTCTTC.

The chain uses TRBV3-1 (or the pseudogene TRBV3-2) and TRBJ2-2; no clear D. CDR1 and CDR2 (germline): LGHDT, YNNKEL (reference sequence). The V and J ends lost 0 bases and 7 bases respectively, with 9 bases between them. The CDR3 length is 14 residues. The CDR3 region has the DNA TGTGCCAGCAGCCAAGATGATGGAGTCGGGGAGCTGTTTTTT. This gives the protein CASSQDDGVGELFF.

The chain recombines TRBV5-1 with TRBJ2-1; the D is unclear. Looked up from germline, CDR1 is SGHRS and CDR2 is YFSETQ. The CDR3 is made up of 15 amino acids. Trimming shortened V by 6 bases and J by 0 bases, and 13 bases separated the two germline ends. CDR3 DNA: TGCGCCAGCACAGGTCGACCCAGCTCCTACAATGAGCAGTTCTTC. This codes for CASTGRPSSYNEQFF.

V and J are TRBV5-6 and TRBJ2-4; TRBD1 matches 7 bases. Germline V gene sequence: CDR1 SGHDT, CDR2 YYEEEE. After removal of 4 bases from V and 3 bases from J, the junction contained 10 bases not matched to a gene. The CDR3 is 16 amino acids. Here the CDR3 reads CASSLLGGLGKNIQYF. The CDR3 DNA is TGTGCCAGCAGCCTCTTAGGGGGCTTAGGCAAAAACATTCAGTACTTC.

The CDR3 nucleotides read TGTGCCAGCTCACCAAGGGACAGGGGCACCGGGGAGCTGTTTTTT. Translating gives CASSPRDRGTGELFF. V is TRBV18 and J is TRBJ2-2; 10 nucleotides agree with TRBD1. Trimming cost V 2 bases and J 4 bases; bases outside gene matches: 1. This CDR3 has 15 residues. Per germline, CDR1 KGHSH and CDR2 LQKENI.

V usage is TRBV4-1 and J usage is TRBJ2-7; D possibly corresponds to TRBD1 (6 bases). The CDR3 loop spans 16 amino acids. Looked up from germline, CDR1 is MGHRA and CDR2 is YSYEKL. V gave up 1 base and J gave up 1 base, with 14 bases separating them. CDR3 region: CASSQGQVGGSYEQYF. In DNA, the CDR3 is TGCGCCAGCAGCCAAGGACAGGTGGGCGGATCCTACGAGCAGTACTTC.

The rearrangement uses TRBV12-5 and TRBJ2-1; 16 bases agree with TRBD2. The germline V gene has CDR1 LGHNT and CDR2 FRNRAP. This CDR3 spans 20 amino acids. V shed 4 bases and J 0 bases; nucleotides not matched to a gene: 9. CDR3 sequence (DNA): TGTGCTAGTGGTTCATCGGGACTAGCGGGAGGGAACCGCTCCTACAATGAGCAGTTCTTC. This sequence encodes CASGSSGLAGGNRSYNEQFF. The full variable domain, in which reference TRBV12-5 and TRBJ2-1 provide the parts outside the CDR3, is DARVTQTPRHKVTEMGQEVTMRCQPILGHNTVFWYRQTMMQGLELLAYFRNRAPLDDSGMPKDRFSAEMPDATLATLKIQPSEPRDSAVYFCASGSSGLAGGNRSYNEQFFGPGTRLTVL.

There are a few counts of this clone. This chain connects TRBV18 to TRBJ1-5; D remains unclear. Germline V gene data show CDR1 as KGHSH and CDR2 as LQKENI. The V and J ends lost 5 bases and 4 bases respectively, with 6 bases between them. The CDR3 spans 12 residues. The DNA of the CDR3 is TGTGCCAGCTCAGAGGGAAATCAGCCCCAGCATTTT. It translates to CASSEGNQPQHF.

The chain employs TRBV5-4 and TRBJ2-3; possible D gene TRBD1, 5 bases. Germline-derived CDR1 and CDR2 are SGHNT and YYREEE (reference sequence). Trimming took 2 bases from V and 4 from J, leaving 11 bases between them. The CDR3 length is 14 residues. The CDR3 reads CASSFKGRADTQYF. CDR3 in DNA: TGTGCCAGCAGCTTCAAGGGGCGCGCAGATACGCAGTATTTT.

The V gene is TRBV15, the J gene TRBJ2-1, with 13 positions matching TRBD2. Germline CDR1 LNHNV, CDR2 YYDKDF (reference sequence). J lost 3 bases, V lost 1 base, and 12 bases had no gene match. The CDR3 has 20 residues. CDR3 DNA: TGTGCCACCAGCAGAGGCAACCCTGGACTAGCGGGAGAGAACTACAATGAGCAGTTCTTC. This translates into CATSRGNPGLAGENYNEQFF.

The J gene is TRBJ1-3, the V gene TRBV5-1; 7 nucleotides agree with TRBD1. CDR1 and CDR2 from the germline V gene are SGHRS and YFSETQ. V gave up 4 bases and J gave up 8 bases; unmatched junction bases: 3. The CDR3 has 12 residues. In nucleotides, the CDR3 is TGCGCCAGCAGCCCCCAGGGGGACACCATATATTTT. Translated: CASSPQGDTIYF.

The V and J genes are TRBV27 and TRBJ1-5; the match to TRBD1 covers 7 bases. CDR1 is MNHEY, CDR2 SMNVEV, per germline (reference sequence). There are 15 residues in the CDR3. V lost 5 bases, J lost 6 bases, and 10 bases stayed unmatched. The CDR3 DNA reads TGTGCCAGCAGTCCCAGACAGGGAGGAATTCAGCCCCAGCATTTT. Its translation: CASSPRQGGIQPQHF.

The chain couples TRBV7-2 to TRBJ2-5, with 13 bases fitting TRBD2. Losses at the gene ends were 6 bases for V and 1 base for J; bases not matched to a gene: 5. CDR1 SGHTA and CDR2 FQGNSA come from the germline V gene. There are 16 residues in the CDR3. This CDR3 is CASSRTSGGVQETQYF. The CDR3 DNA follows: TGTGCCAGCAGTCGAACTAGCGGGGGGGTCCAAGAGACCCAGTACTTC. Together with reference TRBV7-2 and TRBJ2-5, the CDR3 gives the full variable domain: GAGVSQSPSNKVTEKGKDVELRCDPISGHTALYWYRQSLGQGLEFLIYFQGNSAPDKSGLPSDRFSAERTGGSVSTLTIQRTQQEDSAVYLCASSRTSGGVQETQYFGPGTRLLVL.

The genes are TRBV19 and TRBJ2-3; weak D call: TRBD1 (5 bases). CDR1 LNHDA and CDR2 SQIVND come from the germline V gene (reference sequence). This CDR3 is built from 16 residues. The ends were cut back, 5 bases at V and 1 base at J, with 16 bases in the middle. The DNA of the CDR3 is TGTGCCAGTAGTTCTTACAGGTCGGCTGGCACAGATACGCAGTATTTT. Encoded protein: CASSSYRSAGTDTQYF.

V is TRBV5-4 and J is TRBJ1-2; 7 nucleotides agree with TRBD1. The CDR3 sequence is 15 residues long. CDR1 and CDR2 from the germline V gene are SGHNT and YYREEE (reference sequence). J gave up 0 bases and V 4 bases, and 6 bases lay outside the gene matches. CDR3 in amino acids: CASSPRDRPNYGYTF. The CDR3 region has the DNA TGTGCCAGCAGCCCACGGGACAGACCTAACTATGGCTACACCTTC.

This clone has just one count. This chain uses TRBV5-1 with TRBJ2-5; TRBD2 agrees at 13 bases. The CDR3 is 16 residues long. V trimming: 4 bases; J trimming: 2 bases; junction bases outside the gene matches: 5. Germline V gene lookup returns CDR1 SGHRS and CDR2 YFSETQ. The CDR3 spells CASSQGLAGPQETQYF. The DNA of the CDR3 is TGCGCCAGCAGCCAGGGACTAGCGGGACCGCAAGAGACCCAGTACTTC.

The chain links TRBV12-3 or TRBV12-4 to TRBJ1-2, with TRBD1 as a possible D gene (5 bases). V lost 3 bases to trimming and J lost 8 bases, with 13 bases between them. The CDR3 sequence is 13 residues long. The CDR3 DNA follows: TGTGCCAGCAGTTTGGGGGGAAGGAGGGGCTACACCTTC. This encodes CASSLGGRRGYTF.

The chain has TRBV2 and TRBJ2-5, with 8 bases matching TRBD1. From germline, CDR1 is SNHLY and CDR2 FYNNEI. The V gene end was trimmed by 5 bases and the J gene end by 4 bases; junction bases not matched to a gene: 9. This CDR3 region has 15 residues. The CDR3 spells CASSPRTGSPETQYF. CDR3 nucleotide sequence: TGTGCCAGCAGTCCACGGACAGGGAGCCCAGAGACCCAGTACTTC.

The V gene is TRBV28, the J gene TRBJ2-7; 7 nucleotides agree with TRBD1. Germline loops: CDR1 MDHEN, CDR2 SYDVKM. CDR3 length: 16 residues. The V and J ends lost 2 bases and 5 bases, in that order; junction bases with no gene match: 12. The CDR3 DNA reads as TGTGCCAGCAGTTTAGAGGGGGCGGGTAGTTTTAACGAGCAGTACTTC. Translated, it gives CASSLEGAGSFNEQYF.

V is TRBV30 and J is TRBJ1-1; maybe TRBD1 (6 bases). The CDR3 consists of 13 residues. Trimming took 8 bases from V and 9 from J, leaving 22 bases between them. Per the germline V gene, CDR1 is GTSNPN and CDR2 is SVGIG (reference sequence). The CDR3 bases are TGTGCCCTTTGGTGGGGGCGCAGGGAAAAAGCTTTCTTT. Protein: CALWWGRREKAFF.

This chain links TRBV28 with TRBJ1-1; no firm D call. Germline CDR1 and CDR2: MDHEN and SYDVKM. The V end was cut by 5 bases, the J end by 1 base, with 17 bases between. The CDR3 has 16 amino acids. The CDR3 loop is CASSRVGRSGNTEAFF. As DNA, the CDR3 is TGTGCCAGCAGTCGGGTTGGTAGGTCCGGGAACACTGAAGCTTTCTTT.

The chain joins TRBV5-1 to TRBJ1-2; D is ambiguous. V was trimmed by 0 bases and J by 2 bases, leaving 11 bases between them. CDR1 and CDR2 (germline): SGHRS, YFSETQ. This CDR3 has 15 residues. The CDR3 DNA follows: TGCGCCAGCAGCTTGGGGGCTCCCTTAAACTATGGCTACACCTTC. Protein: CASSLGAPLNYGYTF.

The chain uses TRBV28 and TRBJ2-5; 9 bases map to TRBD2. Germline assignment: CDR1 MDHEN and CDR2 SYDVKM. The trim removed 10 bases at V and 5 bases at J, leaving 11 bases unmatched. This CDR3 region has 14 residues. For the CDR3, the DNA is TGTGCCACACAACCGGGACTAGCCTGGGAGACCCAGTACTTC. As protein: CATQPGLAWETQYF.

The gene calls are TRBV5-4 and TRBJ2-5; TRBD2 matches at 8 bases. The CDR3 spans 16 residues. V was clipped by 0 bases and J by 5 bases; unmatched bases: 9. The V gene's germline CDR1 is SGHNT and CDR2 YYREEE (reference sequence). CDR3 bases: TGTGCCAGCAGCTTGGTCGGGGGGGGCCTCCAGGAGACCCAGTACTTC. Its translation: CASSLVGGGLQETQYF.